The 27 T cell receptor beta chains given below trace back to one sample, sequenced in a study of glioma-infiltrating T cells. Using RNA template, CDR3s of TCR alpha and beta were amplified with iRepertoire arm-PCR. TCRdb re-called the multiplex PCR reads with MiXCR, one entry per CDR3 protein. The data contain roughly 350,000 distinct CDR3 sequences, roughly two fifths of them singletons. Sequenced input: glioma tissue, nonneoplastic brain tissue, or PBMCs (not recorded which). The receptors were gathered from a human donor with low-grade glioma or glioblastoma, undergoing nonglioma brain surgery, or in good health (not recorded which).

This clonotype was seen repeatedly, ten times or more. The chain is built from TRBV27 and TRBJ1-2; the D is unclear. The CDR3 runs to 13 residues. CDR1 and CDR2 from the germline V gene are MNHEY and SMNVEV (reference sequence). V lost 5 bases to trimming and J lost 6 bases, with 13 bases between them. The CDR3 reads CASSPYSGNGYTF. For the CDR3, the DNA is TGTGCCAGCAGTCCCTATTCTGGGAATGGCTACACCTTC.

The table lists this clonotype with a few counts. The chain combines TRBV28 with TRBJ1-2; 8 bases agree with TRBD1. Germline V gene lookup returns CDR1 MDHEN and CDR2 SYDVKM. V lost 4 bases to trimming and J lost 8 bases; unmatched junction nucleotides: 12. CDR3 length: 15 residues. This chain's CDR3 is CASSSGTGRVYGYTF. The CDR3 DNA sequence: TGTGCCAGCAGTTCCGGGACAGGTCGGGTTTACGGCTACACCTTC.

The table lists this clonotype with many counts. V gene TRBV20-1 combines with J gene TRBJ2-5; TRBD2 agrees at 13 bases. V was pared by 2 bases and J by 4 bases, with 4 bases of the junction left unmatched. The germline V gene encodes CDR1 DFQATT and CDR2 SNEGSKA (reference sequence). The CDR3 spans 15 residues. In nucleotides, the CDR3 is TGCAGTGCTAGAAGGACTAGCGGGAGTTCAGAGACCCAGTACTTC. Amino acid sequence: CSARRTSGSSETQYF.

The J gene is TRBJ2-7, the V gene TRBV29-1; D tentatively reads TRBD1 or TRBD2 (5 bases each). Germline V gives CDR1 SQVTM, CDR2 ANQGSEA. With 0 bases removed from V and 7 bases from J, the gap between germline ends came to 13 bases. The CDR3 runs 13 residues. Here the CDR3 reads CSVEDGAVREQYF. The DNA for the CDR3 is TGCAGCGTTGAAGACGGGGCGGTGAGGGAGCAGTACTTC.

This chain links TRBV15 with TRBJ2-7, with 12 bases aligning to TRBD2. This CDR3 contains 16 residues. Trimming took 2 bases from V and 4 from J; bases not matched to a gene: 6. Germline values: CDR1 LNHNV, CDR2 YYDKDF (reference sequence). The CDR3 DNA follows: TGTGCCACCAGCAGAAAGACTAGCGGGAGTCTGTACGAGCAGTACTTC. Residues: CATSRKTSGSLYEQYF.

The CDR3 spells CASSQIGDTQYF. The CDR3, as DNA: TGTGCCAGCAGTCAAATAGGAGATACCCAGTACTTC. The chain recombines TRBV7-8 with TRBJ2-5; D gene ambiguous. Germline V lookup: CDR1 SGHVS, CDR2 FQNEAQ. V gave up 6 bases and J gave up 8 bases, with 13 bases separating them. This CDR3 is 12 amino acids long.

This clonotype was seen many times. The gene calls are TRBV7-2 and TRBJ2-3; D gene unclear. The germline CDR1 and CDR2 sequences are SGHTA and FQGNSA. V lost 1 base and J lost 2, with 7 bases in between. CDR3 length: 14 amino acids. The CDR3 DNA reads as TGTGCCAGCAGCTTAGGGCCCCTCACAGATACGCAGTATTTT. Its protein product is CASSLGPLTDTQYF.

In this sample, this clonotype turned up a few times. The chain uses TRBV20-1 and TRBJ2-7; the match to TRBD2 covers 13 bases. The CDR3 totals 16 residues. V shed 6 bases and J 2 bases; nucleotides not matched to a gene: 10. Germline-derived CDR1 and CDR2 are DFQATT and SNEGSKA (reference sequence). In nucleotides, the CDR3 is TGCAGTGCAAATGACGCGGGACTAGCGGGGCCCTACGAGCAGTACTTC. It encodes CSANDAGLAGPYEQYF.

CDR3 DNA: TGTGCCAGCAGCACGTGGAAGACTGCCTCCTACGAGCAGTACTTC. Its protein product is CASSTWKTASYEQYF. The chain carries TRBV5-8 and TRBJ2-7, with unresolved D. The CDR3 is made up of 15 amino acids. CDR1 is SGHTS and CDR2 is YDEGEE in the germline V gene. The V end lost 4 bases, the J end lost 0 bases, and 14 bases lay between the germline ends.

V is TRBV7-3 and J is TRBJ2-1; the D is unclear. The V end was cut by 5 bases, the J end by 6 bases, with 17 bases between. The CDR3 sequence is 15 residues long. Germline V gene data show CDR1 as SGHTA and CDR2 as FQGTGA. CDR3 region: CASSREVGALNEQFF. CDR3 DNA: TGTGCCAGCAGCCGTGAAGTAGGAGCCCTCAATGAGCAGTTCTTC.

The CDR3 spells CASSSLTAGNYGYTF. Written as DNA, the CDR3 is TGTGCCAGCAGTTCGTTAACCGCGGGAAACTATGGCTACACCTTC. The rearrangement joins TRBV6-5 to TRBJ1-2; D call uncertain. Trimming shortened V by 4 bases and J by 2 bases, and 14 bases separated the two germline ends. The germline CDR1 and CDR2 sequences are MNHEY and SVGAGI. The CDR3 spans 15 residues.

A remark on this clonotype: This could be a read error, since a much larger clone is one nucleotide away. The chain joins TRBV6-2 or TRBV6-3 to TRBJ2-2; D is perhaps TRBD1 (6 bases). This CDR3 region has 11 residues. V lost 5 bases, J lost 16 bases, and 14 bases lay in between. CDR1 is MNHEY and CDR2 is SVGEGT in the germline V gene. The CDR3 region is CASSQCPGAFF. CDR3 in DNA: TGTGCCAGCAGTCAGTGTCCAGGGGCGTTTTTT.

There are many counts of this clonotype. Written as DNA, the CDR3 is TGTGCCAGCAGTGAAGCGGTAACGGGCTTCAGGGATCAGCCCCAGCATTTT. This sequence encodes CASSEAVTGFRDQPQHF. The chain uses TRBV6-1 and TRBJ1-5; possibly TRBD1 for D (5 bases). From germline, CDR1 is MNHNS and CDR2 SASEGT. Trimming pared 0 bases from V and 5 bases from J, leaving 17 bases between. CDR3 size: 17 residues.

V and J are TRBV27 and TRBJ1-2; D is possibly TRBD1 (5 bases). Germline V gene lookup returns CDR1 MNHEY and CDR2 SMNVEV (reference sequence). This CDR3 region has 14 residues. V lost 8 bases and J 4 bases, leaving 17 bases between the germline ends. The CDR3 nucleotides are TGTGCCAGCTCACCGGGGGAGAGAACCTATGGCTACACCTTC. Translation: CASSPGERTYGYTF.

Comment on this clonotype: A much larger clone is a single base away; this may be a read error. V usage is TRBV20-1 and J usage is TRBJ1-5; tentative D call: TRBD1 (6 bases). V dropped 4 bases and J dropped 0 bases, with 16 bases sitting between them. This CDR3 region has 16 residues. The V gene's germline CDR1 is DFQATT and CDR2 SNEGSKA (reference sequence). This chain's CDR3 is CSAIRAGADSNQPQHF. Here the CDR3 DNA reads TGCAGTGCTATTAGGGCAGGGGCCGATAGCAATCAGCCCCAGCATTTT.

The chain is built from TRBV6-2 or TRBV6-3 and TRBJ1-2; D gene uncertain. Trimming took 10 bases from V and 4 from J, leaving 19 bases between them. CDR1 MNHEY and CDR2 SVGEGT come from the germline V gene. The CDR3 length is 14 residues. In DNA form, the CDR3 reads TGTGCCAACACCAATGGGGTACGGATCTATGGCTACACCTTC. Translating it yields CANTNGVRIYGYTF.

The chain uses TRBV7-9 and TRBJ2-1, with a weak D call TRBD2 (6 bases). Germline V gene data show CDR1 as SEHNR and CDR2 as FQNEAQ (reference sequence). V was trimmed by 2 bases and J by 6 bases, leaving 17 bases between them. The CDR3 spans 16 residues. The chain's CDR3 is CASSLTAGRWGNEQFF. In DNA, the CDR3 is TGTGCCAGCAGCTTAACGGCAGGGAGGTGGGGCAATGAGCAGTTCTTC.

On this clonotype: A much larger clone lies a single base off, so this may be a read error. The chain carries TRBV27 and TRBJ2-1, with 11 bases matching TRBD2. The CDR3 totals 15 residues. The V gene's germline CDR1 is MNHEY and CDR2 SMNVEV (reference sequence). The CDR3 reads CAGSLGTSGYNEQFF. The CDR3 DNA follows: TGTGCCGGCAGTCTCGGGACTAGCGGTTACAATGAGCAGTTCTTC.

V gene TRBV5-5 combines with J gene TRBJ1-4; 7 positions agree with TRBD1. CDR1 and CDR2 from the germline V gene are SGHKS and YYEKEE (reference sequence). V lost 4 bases, J lost 6 bases, and 6 bases stayed unmatched. This CDR3 region has 14 residues. CDR3 residues: CASSRQGGDEKLFF. Here the CDR3 DNA reads TGTGCCAGCAGCCGACAGGGAGGAGATGAAAAACTGTTTTTT.

The chain recombines TRBV5-4 with TRBJ1-2; 8 nucleotides match TRBD1. V dropped 4 bases and J dropped 2; count of bases not matched to a gene: 13. The CDR3 has 17 residues. The germline gives CDR1 SGHNT, CDR2 YYREEE (reference sequence). The CDR3 coding sequence is TGTGCCAGCAGCCCGTCAGGGGGCGCGGGTTCCAACTATGGCTACACCTTC. Protein: CASSPSGGAGSNYGYTF.

Only a few counts were recorded for this clonotype. The chain employs TRBV20-1 and TRBJ2-1; 12 nucleotides align to TRBD1. This CDR3 spans 16 amino acids. Germline-derived CDR1 and CDR2 are DFQATT and SNEGSKA (reference sequence). The J segment lost 9 bases and the V segment lost 6 bases, leaving 15 bases of the junction unmatched. The CDR3 region has the DNA TGCAGTGCCCCCAAACCACCGGGACAGGGGGCAGGTGAGCAGTTCTTC. It is translated as CSAPKPPGQGAGEQFF.

The chain joins TRBV7-6 to TRBJ2-2; no firm D call. Trimming took 1 base from V and 6 from J, leaving 12 bases between them. Germline V CDR1 and CDR2: SGHVS, FNYEAQ. The CDR3 totals 15 residues. In nucleotides, the CDR3 is TGTGCCAGCAGCTTAGTTAGCTCTCATCCCGGGGAGCTGTTTTTT. Translated: CASSLVSSHPGELFF.

The J gene is TRBJ1-5, the V gene TRBV6-6; D is ambiguous. V lost 2 bases and J 4 bases, leaving 6 bases between the germline ends. Germline values: CDR1 MNHNY, CDR2 SVGAGI (reference sequence). CDR3 size: 13 residues. CDR3 bases: TGTGCCAGCAGTTACGGGAGGAATCAGCCCCAGCATTTT. This sequence encodes CASSYGRNQPQHF.

As regards this clonotype: One junction end disagrees with the germline gene, perhaps due to a read error. The V call is TRBV6-5, the J call TRBJ2-2; TRBD2 matches at 12 bases. Germline CDR1 is MNHEY and CDR2 is SVGAGI. CDR3 length: 15 amino acids. The DNA of the CDR3 is TGTGCCAGCACCGGACTAGCGGGGAGCACCGGGGACCTGTTTTTT. Translating it yields CASTGLAGSTGDLFF.

The J gene is TRBJ2-3, the V gene TRBV27; D not resolved. The germline gives CDR1 MNHEY, CDR2 SMNVEV (reference sequence). Trimming took 1 base from V and 0 from J, leaving 5 bases between them. This CDR3 has 14 amino acids. The CDR3 DNA sequence: TGTGCCAGCAGTTTATTTCCAAGCACAGATACGCAGTATTTT. Translation: CASSLFPSTDTQYF.

This clonotype showed up just a few times. The chain recombines TRBV20-1 with TRBJ2-7; D possibly uses TRBD1 or TRBD2 (6 bases each). This CDR3 has 16 amino acids. V lost 0 bases to trimming and J lost 0 bases, with 15 bases between them. Germline CDR1 and CDR2: DFQATT and SNEGSKA (reference sequence). Here the CDR3 reads CSARDLRGTHSYEQYF. The CDR3 region has the DNA TGCAGTGCTAGAGACCTTCGGGGGACACACTCCTACGAGCAGTACTTC.

The chain is built from TRBV20-1 and TRBJ2-7, with TRBD1 matching over 8 bases. J gave up 3 bases and V 5 bases, and 6 bases lay outside the gene matches. Per the germline V gene, CDR1 is DFQATT and CDR2 is SNEGSKA (reference sequence). The CDR3 spans 13 residues. This CDR3 is CSAQDRDLYEQYF. CDR3 DNA sequence: TGCAGTGCTCAGGACAGGGACCTCTACGAGCAGTACTTC.